A single sample is the source of the 9 T cell receptor beta chains below, sequenced in a study of low-dose radiotherapy and immunotherapy resistance in tumors. Gene-specific TRAV and TRBV primers were used for first-strand cDNA, covering alpha and beta chains. TCRs were amplified for approximately 21 PCR cycles with a constant-region primer and V-primer adapter. In TCRdb, the reads were re-called with MiXCR into one record per CDR3 protein. The data hold some 100,000 distinct CDR3 sequences, with less than 25% observed a single time. Time point in this sample: after trial treatment. Treatment specified: LDRT plus nivolumab, ipilimumab, low-dose cyclophosphamide and aspirin (RACIN trial). Here the sequenced sample was PBMCs, taken after low-dose radiotherapy plus immunotherapy. The receptor source for this set is a male donor with prostate cancer.

This clonotype occurred many times. The chain employs TRBV7-6 and TRBJ1-3; no definite D call. Trimming took 1 base from V and 0 from J, leaving 7 bases between them. CDR3 length equals 15 residues. Germline V lookup: CDR1 SGHVS, CDR2 FNYEAQ. The CDR3 sequence: CASSLDATSGNTIYF. CDR3 DNA sequence: TGTGCCAGCAGCTTAGATGCGACCTCTGGAAACACCATATATTTT.

This clonotype was seen ten or more times. The chain couples TRBV6-2 or TRBV6-3 to TRBJ2-3; D gene unclear. V was pared by 6 bases and J by 0 bases, with 4 bases between. Germline V gene data show CDR1 as MNHEY and CDR2 as SVGEGT. The CDR3 is 12 amino acids. In DNA form, the CDR3 reads TGTGCCAGCAGACGGAGCACAGATACGCAGTATTTT. This codes for CASRRSTDTQYF.

This clonotype was counted at least ten times. The rearrangement uses TRBV30 and TRBJ2-7, with TRBD2 as a possible D gene (5 bases). The CDR3 sequence is 13 residues long. Trimming cost V 2 bases and J 7 bases, with 15 bases left between them. Looked up from germline, CDR1 is GTSNPN and CDR2 is SVGIG (reference sequence). The CDR3 DNA reads as TGTGCCTGGAGTCCCCTCAATACGGGAGAGCAGTACTTC. Translation: CAWSPLNTGEQYF. The variable domain in full, completed from reference TRBV30 and TRBJ2-7, reads SQTIHQWPATLVQPVGSPLSLECTVEGTSNPNLYWYRQAAGRGLQLLFYSVGIGQISSEVPQNLSASRPQDRQFILSSKKLLLSDSGFYLCAWSPLNTGEQYFGPGTRLTVT.

This clonotype was counted once. The J gene is TRBJ2-3, the V gene TRBV5-1; 7 bases agree with TRBD1. The V and J ends lost 4 bases and 0 bases, in that order; junction bases with no gene match: 11. The length of the CDR3 is 17 residues. Germline V gene lookup returns CDR1 SGHRS and CDR2 YFSETQ. CDR3 loop: CASSKAGGQPSTDTQYF. The CDR3 DNA sequence: TGCGCCAGCAGCAAAGCAGGGGGACAGCCTAGCACAGATACGCAGTATTTT.

This chain uses TRBV6-1 with TRBJ2-4; weak D call: TRBD1 (6 bases). Trimming cost V 6 bases and J 15 bases, with 21 bases left between them. The CDR3 has 13 residues. From germline, CDR1 is MNHNS and CDR2 SASEGT. The CDR3 reads CASSRSGTSTLYF. The DNA of the CDR3 is TGTGCCAGCAGCCGCTCGGGGACATCCACTTTGTACTTC.

In its sample, this clonotype was seen many times. This chain joins TRBV15 and TRBJ1-5; TRBD1 aligns across 7 bases. V lost 5 bases to trimming and J lost 5 bases; unmatched junction nucleotides: 3. Germline V gene data show CDR1 as LNHNV and CDR2 as YYDKDF (reference sequence). This CDR3 region has 13 residues. CDR3 in DNA: TGTGCCACCAGCGCTGGGACAGATCAGCCCCAGCATTTT. Its protein is CATSAGTDQPQHF.

This clonotype was counted at least ten times. The chain couples TRBV20-1 to TRBJ2-3, with TRBD2 matching over 8 bases. The CDR3 has 15 residues. Per germline, CDR1 DFQATT and CDR2 SNEGSKA (reference sequence). J lost 1 base, V lost 6 bases, and 9 bases had no gene match. Written as DNA, the CDR3 is TGCAGTGCCGCACACGGTAGCGGGGGCACAGATACGCAGTATTTT. Amino acid sequence: CSAAHGSGGTDTQYF.

This clonotype was detected ten times or more. The rearrangement links TRBV2 to TRBJ1-5; tentative D call: TRBD1 (5 bases). CDR3 length equals 12 residues. V was cut by 7 bases and J by 8 bases, with 12 bases left in between. Germline values: CDR1 SNHLY, CDR2 FYNNEI. The CDR3 region has the DNA TGTGCCAGCACCCCTGGGGGGGAGCCCCAGCATTTT. As protein: CASTPGGEPQHF.

Comments on this clonotype: A far larger clone is one nucleotide away, so this likely arose from a read error. This sequence joins TRBV4-1 and TRBJ1-1, with D hard to call. The CDR3 runs to 13 residues. Germline-derived CDR1 and CDR2 are MGHRA and YSYEKL. The CDR3 region is CARSPGEDTEAFF. CDR3 nucleotides: TGCGCCAGGAGCCCCGGTGAGGACACTGAAGCTTTCTTT.